A selection of T cell receptor beta chains follows, all from one sample in a study of post-analysis software for immune sequencing data. TCRdb reprocessed the PCR reads via MiXCR and lists one record per CDR3 protein. The sample lists around 250,000 distinct CDR3 sequences, 35% to 40% seen once, with around 4.8% in the top ten. The sample comprised blood. The receptor source for this set is a girl aged 5 to 17 with multiple sclerosis. Each CDR3 is given with its conserved first and last residue. A D gene is named only where the DNA matches it firmly. Clone size, where shown, is once, few, many, or a class for clones that have expanded.

CDR3 DNA	CDR3 protein	V gene	J gene	D gene	clone size
TGTGCCAGCAGCCTTAGCGGAAACCCCACAGATACGCAGTATTTT	CASSLSGNPTDTQYF	TRBV5-5	TRBJ2-3	.	.
TGTGCCAGCAGTCCGCCGACCCCCTCCTACGAGCAGTACTTC	CASSPPTPSYEQYF	TRBV28	TRBJ2-7	.	.
TGCAGTGCTAGAGACATTTTTAGTCAGCTCACAGATACGCAGTATTTT	CSARDIFSQLTDTQYF	TRBV20-1	TRBJ2-3	.	.
TGCGCCAGCAGCTCCCCCGGGACTAGGGCCACTGAGCAGTACTTC	CASSSPGTRATEQYF	TRBV5-1	TRBJ2-5	TRBD2	few
TGCGCCAGCAGCACCCGGGAGTCCTACAATGGGCAGTACTTC	CASSTRESYNGQYF	TRBV5-1	TRBJ2-5	.	.
TGTGCCAGCAGCCCCCTCTCCGGCAGGGCCGGGGGTGAGCAGTTCTTC	CASSPLSGRAGGEQFF	TRBV25-1	TRBJ2-1	.	many
TGCAGCGTTGCAGGGGTGGGGTCCTACGAGCAGTACTTC	CSVAGVGSYEQYF	TRBV29-1	TRBJ2-7	.	.
TGCGCCAGCAGCACCGGGACGGGTAATCAGCCCCAGCATTTT	CASSTGTGNQPQHF	TRBV5-1	TRBJ1-5	.	many
TGCGCCAGCAGCCAATTGACCGGGGGAGTGGCGTTCTTC	CASSQLTGGVAFF	TRBV4-1	TRBJ2-1	.	few
TGCAGTGCCACACTAGCGGGGACCTCCTACGAGCAGTACTTC	CSATLAGTSYEQYF	TRBV20-1	TRBJ2-7	TRBD2	once
TGCAGTGCTAGACCAGGACTAGCGGGAGGCGATGAGCAGTTCTTC	CSARPGLAGGDEQFF	TRBV20-1	TRBJ2-1	TRBD2	many
TGCAGTGCTAGCTTGGGAGGGATGAACACTGAAGCTTTCTTT	CSASLGGMNTEAFF	TRBV20-1	TRBJ1-1	.	few
TGTGCCATCAGGGACAGCTCTGGGGCCAACGTCCTGACTTTC	CAIRDSSGANVLTF	TRBV10-3	TRBJ2-6	.	.
TGCGCCAGCAGCTTGGTCGCTTTACCCGGGGAGACCCAGTACTTC	CASSLVALPGETQYF	TRBV5-1	TRBJ2-5	.	many
TGTGCCAGCAGCACACCGGGACTTTACACTGAAGATTTCTTT	CASSTPGLYTEDFF	TRBV28	TRBJ1-1	.	.
TGTGCCAGCAGCTTAGTAGGTGGGGGGAATGAGCAGTTCTTC	CASSLVGGGNEQFF	TRBV11-2	TRBJ2-1	.	many
TGTGCCAGCAGCTTAGCAGCCCTCGGGAGCACAGATACGCAGTATTTT	CASSLAALGSTDTQYF	TRBV11-2	TRBJ2-3	.	.
TGTGCCAGCAGCCCACATAGCGGGGCATACAATGAGCAGTTCTTC	CASSPHSGAYNEQFF	TRBV6-5	TRBJ2-1	TRBD2	few
TGTGCCAGCAGTCCATCGAGTAACTATGGCTACACCTTC	CASSPSSNYGYTF	TRBV28	TRBJ1-2	.	many
TGCGCCAGCAGCTCCGGGACTAGCGCATTCGCCGAGCAGTACTTC	CASSSGTSAFAEQYF	TRBV5-1	TRBJ2-7	TRBD2	many
TGCAGCGTTGTGCTCCACCGGGGGGACACTGAAGCTTTCTTT	CSVVLHRGDTEAFF	TRBV29-1	TRBJ1-1	.	many
TGTGCCACCAGCGCAACAGGATTTAGCAATCAGCCCCAGCATTTT	CATSATGFSNQPQHF	TRBV15	TRBJ1-5	.	few
TGTGCCAGCAGCCAAGATGTTGTCGACGGTAGACCTAATGAGCAGTTCTTC	CASSQDVVDGRPNEQFF	TRBV3-1	TRBJ2-1	.	.
TGTGCCAGCAGCTTAGTTCCCACGTCGGGAGGCTACACCTTC	CASSLVPTSGGYTF	TRBV11-2	TRBJ1-2	.	.
TGTGCCACCAGCAGAGCCTGGGACAGCTACACAGATACGCAGTATTTT	CATSRAWDSYTDTQYF	TRBV15	TRBJ2-3	TRBD1	.
TGTGCCAGCAGTGACTCAACAACTAGAGGGGCTTATGGCTACACCTTC	CASSDSTTRGAYGYTF	TRBV2	TRBJ1-2	.	.
TGTGCCAGTAAGGCCGGGGGACTACCTACTAACTATGGCTACACCTTC	CASKAGGLPTNYGYTF	TRBV19	TRBJ1-2	.	.
TGCGCCAGCAGCTCGGGACGAAGCTCTGGGGCCAACGTCCTGACTTTC	CASSSGRSSGANVLTF	TRBV5-1	TRBJ2-6	.	.
TGCGCCAGCAGCTTGGGACTAGCGGGAATGGGTTCCTACAATGAGCAGTTCTTC	CASSLGLAGMGSYNEQFF	TRBV5-1	TRBJ2-1	TRBD2	many
TGCGCCAGCGCTCGACTAGCGGGGGGGTCTGAGCAGTTCTTC	CASARLAGGSEQFF	TRBV5-1	TRBJ2-1	TRBD2	.
TGCAGTGCTAGAGATACGGAGCGGGAGCAGTTCTTC	CSARDTEREQFF	TRBV20-1	TRBJ2-1	.	many
TGTGCCACCAGTGAAGGGACTAGCCTTTTTAGCTCCTACAATGAGCAGTTCTTC	CATSEGTSLFSSYNEQFF	TRBV24-1	TRBJ2-1	TRBD2	many
TGTGCCAGCGGGAAGGGGGTCACCGGGGAGCTGTTTTTT	CASGKGVTGELFF	TRBV7-8	TRBJ2-2	.	.
TGTGCTAGTGCCGAGGAGACAGTTAACACTGAAGCTTTCTTT	CASAEETVNTEAFF	TRBV12-5	TRBJ1-1	.	.
TGTGCCAGCAGGGCCAGTGGAAGGTCGGGCAGGTCGGACTATGGCTACACCTTC	CASRASGRSGRSDYGYTF	TRBV12-3/TRBV12-4	TRBJ1-2	.	.
TGCAGCGTGGGTCTCGGGGATACGCAGTATTTT	CSVGLGDTQYF	TRBV29-1	TRBJ2-3	.	few
TGTGCCAGCAGCCCCGAGGGAGGGGGCTCCTACAATGAGCAGTTCTTC	CASSPEGGGSYNEQFF	TRBV6-4	TRBJ2-1	.	.
TGTGCCAGCAGTTTCGCGACTAGCGGGAGGTCAGATACGCAGTATTTT	CASSFATSGRSDTQYF	TRBV12-3/TRBV12-4	TRBJ2-3	TRBD2	.
TGTGCCAGCCGCACGGACGGGAACACTGAAGCTTTCTTT	CASRTDGNTEAFF	TRBV6-2/TRBV6-3	TRBJ1-1	.	few
TGTGCCAGCAGTTTCTACGAGCAGTACTTC	CASSFYEQYF	TRBV6-1	TRBJ2-7	.	.
TGTGCCATCAGACCCTCCAGGGAAGATACGCAGTATTTT	CAIRPSREDTQYF	TRBV10-3	TRBJ2-3	.	few
TGTGCCAGCAGCGCGAACGCAGGTCCCCAGCCCCAGCATTTT	CASSANAGPQPQHF	TRBV7-9	TRBJ1-5	.	many
TGCAGCGTGGAGCAGGTGGGGGATGAAAAACTGTTTTTT	CSVEQVGDEKLFF	TRBV29-1	TRBJ1-4	.	many
TGCGCCAGCAGCGAAGGGACTAGCGGAGGCGCTGAGCAGTTCTTC	CASSEGTSGGAEQFF	TRBV5-1	TRBJ2-1	TRBD2	many
TGTGCCAGCGAGGGTCAGTCGGGCGAGCAGTACTTC	CASEGQSGEQYF	TRBV7-9	TRBJ2-7	.	.
TGCAGTGCGGGGACTAGCGGGCCTGATGAGCAGTTCTTC	CSAGTSGPDEQFF	TRBV20-1	TRBJ2-1	TRBD2	few
TGTGCCAGCAGCCTTTCCGGGACTAGCGGCACAGATACGCAGTATTTT	CASSLSGTSGTDTQYF	TRBV7-2	TRBJ2-3	TRBD2	.
TGTGCCAGCAGTTTGACAGTAAGCACAGATGCGCAGTATTTT	CASSLTVSTDAQYF	TRBV28	TRBJ2-3	.	.
TGTGCCAGCAGTTACTCGATACTAGCGGTCTTCTCCTCCTACGAGCAGTACTTC	CASSYSILAVFSSYEQYF	TRBV6-2/TRBV6-3	TRBJ2-7	TRBD2	.
TGTGCCAGCAGCTTAGGGACAGGGGGACACGAGCAGTACTTC	CASSLGTGGHEQYF	TRBV7-2	TRBJ2-7	TRBD1	.
TGTGCCAGCACCCTAGGAGGGCAGGCGGGCGGGGAGCTGTTTTTT	CASTLGGQAGGELFF	TRBV12-3/TRBV12-4	TRBJ2-2	.	.